A selection of T cell receptor beta chains follows, all from one sample in a study of blood T cell repertoires in COVID-19. Libraries were prepared by immunoSEQ multiplex PCR; TCRdb keeps only in-frame clonotypes and omits some of them. The sample shows hundreds of thousands of clones, approximately 86% of them seen only once. Material for sequencing was peripheral blood. These receptors were collected from a human donor in a cohort sampled during active COVID-19. The CDR3 runs from the conserved cysteine through the conserved F or W. Fields, in order: J gene, clone size, V gene, D gene, CDR3 protein, CDR3 DNA. A D gene is named only where the DNA matches it firmly. Expanded clones get a size class; other rows say once, few or many, or leave the size out.

TRBJ1-5 . TRBV11-2 TRBD1 CASSAGQLNQPQHF TGTGCCAGCAGCGCGGGACAGCTCAATCAGCCCCAGCATTTT
TRBJ2-2 . TRBV15 . CATSRVRRGPGAGELFF TGTGCCACCAGCAGAGTAAGGAGGGGCCCTGGCGCCGGGGAGCTGTTTTTT
TRBJ2-7 once TRBV30 TRBD1 CAWSVTGSSYEQYF TGTGCCTGGAGTGTGACAGGGAGCTCCTACGAGCAGTACTTC
TRBJ2-7 . TRBV5-6 . CASSQSRWTEIYEQYF TGTGCCAGCAGCCAATCCCGATGGACAGAGATCTACGAGCAGTACTTC
TRBJ2-7 . TRBV27 TRBD1 CASSLRWTGGYEQYF TGTGCCAGCAGTTTAAGGTGGACAGGGGGCTACGAGCAGTACTTC
TRBJ1-1 once TRBV5-4 . CASSLTKMTANTEAFF TGTGCCAGCAGCTTGACCAAAATGACAGCCAACACTGAAGCTTTCTTT
TRBJ1-1 . TRBV2 TRBD1 CASRSTGGFNTEAFF TGTGCCAGCAGATCGACAGGGGGATTTAACACTGAAGCTTTCTTT
TRBJ2-7 once TRBV6-5 TRBD1 CASSYSTGTVIHEQYF TGTGCCAGCAGTTACTCAACCGGGACAGTAATCCACGAGCAGTACTTC
TRBJ2-3 once TRBV6-5 . CASAQGGAEDTQYF TGTGCCAGCGCCCAAGGGGGTGCGGAGGATACGCAGTATTTT
TRBJ2-1 . TRBV30 TRBD2 CAWMTSGGHNEQFF TGTGCCTGGATGACTAGCGGGGGGCACAATGAGCAGTTCTTC
TRBJ2-1 . TRBV6-5 TRBD1 CAARRGQGIYEQFF TGTGCCGCCCGTAGGGGACAGGGGATATATGAGCAGTTCTTC
TRBJ2-7 . TRBV18 TRBD2 CASSPAGTSFSYEQYF TGTGCCAGCTCACCCGCCGGGACTAGCTTTTCCTACGAGCAGTACTTC
TRBJ2-7 . TRBV5-5 TRBD1 CASSLGGRGEQYF TGTGCCAGCAGCTTGGGAGGCAGGGGGGAGCAGTACTTC
TRBJ2-2 . TRBV28 . CASSPWRDTGELFF TGTGCCAGCAGCCCGTGGAGGGACACCGGGGAGCTGTTTTTT
TRBJ2-2 . TRBV6-4 TRBD1 CASSETGEAGELFF TGTGCCAGCAGTGAGACAGGGGAGGCCGGGGAGCTGTTTTTT
TRBJ2-1 . TRBV30 . CAWSPRNEQFF TGTGCCTGGAGTCCACGGAATGAGCAGTTCTTC
TRBJ2-5 . TRBV7-9 TRBD2 CASSTSGGAVETQYF TGTGCCAGCAGCACTAGCGGGGGGGCCGTCGAGACCCAGTACTTC
TRBJ2-4 . TRBV30 TRBD1 CACNQGAAKNIQYF TGTGCCTGTAACCAGGGGGCCGCCAAAAACATTCAGTACTTC
TRBJ2-7 . TRBV4-1 TRBD2 CASSIRTSGPLYF TGCGCCAGCAGCATTCGGACTAGCGGGCCACTCTACTTC
TRBJ2-7 . TRBV5-1 TRBD2 CASSSSGTSGGYEQYF TGCGCCAGCAGCTCCTCCGGGACTAGCGGGGGTTACGAGCAGTACTTC
TRBJ2-6 . TRBV7-3 . CASSPGGAGANVLTF TGTGCCAGCAGCCCTGGCGGCGCTGGGGCCAACGTCCTGACTTTC
TRBJ2-3 . TRBV24-1 . CATSDSQGVPADTQYF TGTGCCACCAGTGATTCCCAGGGTGTTCCTGCAGATACGCAGTATTTT